This T cell receptor beta chain was sequenced for a study of liver allograft versus peripheral blood T cells. Study in general: Liver transplant recipients had T cell receptor repertoires compared between transplanted liver and peripheral blood.

By share, this clonotype ranks as medium-sized. TCRdb analysed the reads with MiXCR anew, one entry per CDR3 protein. The table has around 5,200 distinct CDR3 sequences, around 17% seen once; the top ten hold roughly 54%. Germline V CDR1 and CDR2: MNHNS, SASEGT. The CDR3 is 16 amino acids. V was trimmed by 0 bases and J by 3 bases, leaving 14 bases between them. The rearrangement links TRBV6-1 to TRBJ1-1; weak D call: TRBD1 (5 bases). This clonotype was sampled from a human patient who had a liver transplant. Some T cells may have originated in the graft donor. CDR3 residues: CASSEALRGGDTEAFF. CDR3 sequence (DNA): TGTGCCAGCAGTGAAGCGCTTCGGGGGGGGGACACTGAAGCTTTCTTT.